Detailed here is one TCR beta chain. Its antigen remains unidentified. Germline assignment: CDR1 MDHEN and CDR2 SYDVKM. V dropped 1 base and J dropped 4; count of bases not matched to a gene: 13. This CDR3 contains 17 residues. TCRdb passed the RT-PCR reads through MiXCR, listing each CDR3 protein once. The repertoire holds some 160,000 distinct CDR3 sequences, with roughly a tenth as singletons. This entry belongs to a study of response to subunit inactivated influenza vaccine. Study findings and constraints: With each seasonal influenza vaccination, the authors suggested, few new T cells are recruited.

The receptor was derived from a man aged 50-60 years who received an inactivated influenza vaccine. This chain links TRBV28 with TRBJ2-7; TRBD1 matches 7 bases. The starting material was non-naive T cells sorted from PBMCs, obtained more than 35 days after vaccination. This CDR3 reads CASSLLIPTGSSYEQYF. The CDR3, as DNA: TGTGCCAGCAGTTTATTAATCCCGACAGGGAGTTCGTACGAGCAGTACTTC.